The rows below give T cell receptor beta chains drawn from one sample of a study of blood T cell repertoires in COVID-19. The protocol was immunoSEQ multiplex PCR, while the TCRdb copy is restricted to in-frame clones and leaves out a portion. In the table there are 65,000 to 90,000 clones, about 86% of which are singletons. The sample comprised peripheral blood. These receptors were taken from a human donor in a cohort sampled during active COVID-19. Both conserved end residues are part of each CDR3. A D gene is named only where the DNA matches it firmly. Clone size appears in some rows only: once, few, many, or a class for an expanded clone.

length	V	D	J	size	DNA	CDR3
15	TRBV4-1	TRBD1	TRBJ2-5	-	TGCGCCAGCAGCCTAGGGACAGAGAAGTTAGGGACCCAGTACTTC	CASSLGTEKLGTQYF
13	TRBV10-1	TRBD1	TRBJ1-2	-	TGCGCCAGTCTTCTGACAGGGGCCTATGGCTACACCTTC	CASLLTGAYGYTF
16	TRBV7-8	TRBD1	TRBJ1-1	-	TGTGCCAGCAGCTTAGCGCAGGCAGGGGGGTACACTGAAGCTTTCTTT	CASSLAQAGGYTEAFF
17	TRBV18	-	TRBJ2-6	-	TGTGCCAGCTCATCTAATCGACAGGTCCCCAACGGGCTAATAACTACTTTC	CASSSNRQVPNGLITTF
15	TRBV6-2/TRBV6-3	-	TRBJ2-3	-	TGTGCCAGCAGTTACCCCAGGGCCAGCACAGATACGCAGTATTTT	CASSYPRASTDTQYF
14	TRBV27	TRBD2	TRBJ2-7	-	TGTGCCAGCAGGGGCGGGGGGTCAACCTACGAGCAGTACTTC	CASRGGGSTYEQYF
15	TRBV5-1	TRBD2	TRBJ2-3	-	TGCGCCAGCAGACTAGCGGGGGGGTTCACAGATACGCAGTATTTT	CASRLAGGFTDTQYF
14	TRBV2	TRBD1	TRBJ2-2	-	TGTGCCAGCAGGGGGACAGGGAGGGCCGGGGAGCTGTTTTTT	CASRGTGRAGELFF
18	TRBV27	TRBD2	TRBJ2-3	once	TGTGCCAGCAGAGTGGTAGCGGGGGGGACTACTAGCACAGATACGCAGTATTTT	CASRVVAGGTTSTDTQYF
16	TRBV11-2	TRBD2	TRBJ2-5	once	TGTGCCAGCAGCTCGGCCGGGACTAGCGGGCCAAAGACCCAGTACTTC	CASSSAGTSGPKTQYF
14	TRBV4-2	TRBD2	TRBJ2-7	-	TGTGCCAGCAGCCCTAGCGGGCCCTCCTACGAGCAGTACTTC	CASSPSGPSYEQYF